The 17 T cell receptor beta chains below were found in one sample sequenced in a study of blood T cell repertoires in COVID-19. TCRdb's table, derived via immunoSEQ multiplex PCR, lists solely in-frame clones and lacks some. The sample carries some 150,000 clones, 85% to 90% recorded once. The sample was peripheral blood. The receptors stem from a woman aged 40 to 50 with acute or convalescent COVID-19.

This chain uses TRBV7-8 with TRBJ2-2; D may be TRBD1 (5 bases). The CDR3 has 15 residues. Trimming left V 6 bases short and J 7 bases short, with 18 bases between. Per the germline V gene, CDR1 is SGHVS and CDR2 is FQNEAQ. CDR3 region: CASSPSDSLVGELFF. CDR3 coding DNA: TGTGCCAGCAGTCCCAGTGACAGTCTGGTCGGGGAGCTGTTTTTT. Combining the CDR3 with reference TRBV7-8 and TRBJ2-2 gives the whole variable domain GAGVSQSPRYKVAKRGQDVALRCDPISGHVSLFWYQQALGQGPEFLTYFQNEAQLDKSGLPSDRFFAERPEGSVSTLKIQRTQQEDSAVYLCASSPSDSLVGELFFGEGSRLTVL.

The rearrangement links TRBV7-2 to TRBJ2-7; D is uncertain. The CDR3 extends over 14 amino acids. Germline V gene data show CDR1 as SGHTA and CDR2 as FQGNSA. The V end lost 3 bases, the J end lost 2 bases, and 11 bases lay between the germline ends. The CDR3 region has the DNA TGTGCCAGCAGCTTTCTGGCGGAAACCTACGAGCAGTACTTC. This gives the protein CASSFLAETYEQYF.

CDR3 amino acids: CASSLSGASGYNEQFF. Written as DNA, the CDR3 is TGTGCCAGCAGCTTGTCAGGCGCTAGCGGATACAATGAGCAGTTCTTC. This chain uses TRBV5-6 with TRBJ2-1, with TRBD2 identical over 7 bases. Germline assignment: CDR1 SGHDT and CDR2 YYEEEE. The length of the CDR3 is 16 residues. Trimming cost V 1 base and J 4 bases; bases outside gene matches: 8.

The chain links TRBV19 to TRBJ2-1, with D uncertain. Trimming shortened V by 3 bases and J by 3 bases, and 15 bases separated the two germline ends. The CDR3 consists of 16 residues. CDR1 and CDR2 from the germline V gene are LNHDA and SQIVND (reference sequence). CDR3 loop: CASSIHPATSYNEQFF. CDR3 nucleotides: TGTGCCAGTAGTATCCACCCAGCGACCAGCTACAATGAGCAGTTCTTC. Variable domain in full (rest from reference TRBV19 and TRBJ2-1): DGGITQSPKYLFRKEGQNVTLSCEQNLNHDAMYWYRQDPGQGLRLIYYSQIVNDFQKGDIAEGYSVSREKKESFPLTVTSAQKNPTAFYLCASSIHPATSYNEQFFGPGTRLTVL.

The chain recombines TRBV11-2 with TRBJ2-7; D possibly corresponds to TRBD2 (5 bases). The CDR3 sequence is 17 residues long. Germline CDR1 reads SGHAT; CDR2 reads FQNNGV. V shed 4 bases and J shed 0 bases, with 19 bases lying between them. Written as DNA, the CDR3 is TGTGCCAGCAGCTACAATTGGACTCGGCGCCGCTCCTACGAGCAGTACTTC. The encoded protein is CASSYNWTRRRSYEQYF.

V usage is TRBV10-3 and J usage is TRBJ2-7; 8 bases line up with TRBD2. CDR3 size: 12 residues. The ends lost 11 bases at V and 7 bases at J; junction bases unmatched: 10. The germline CDR1 and CDR2 sequences are ENHRY and SYGVKD. The CDR3 region has the DNA TGTGCCGCTGTCGGGGGGGCAGGGGAGCAGTACTTC. Protein: CAAVGGAGEQYF.

The rearrangement uses TRBV28 and TRBJ2-7; no reliable D call. Trimming shortened V by 1 base and J by 2 bases, and 6 bases separated the two germline ends. CDR1 is MDHEN and CDR2 is SYDVKM in the germline V gene. This CDR3 has 13 amino acids. Here the CDR3 DNA reads TGTGCCAGCAGTTTATTCTCTCCCTACGAGCAGTACTTC. Its translation: CASSLFSPYEQYF.

The gene calls are TRBV7-8 and TRBJ2-3, with D perhaps matching TRBD2 (6 bases). The CDR3 extends over 16 amino acids. V dropped 1 base and J dropped 2 bases, with 13 bases sitting between them. The germline V gene encodes CDR1 SGHVS and CDR2 FQNEAQ. The DNA for the CDR3 is TGTGCCAGCAGCTTAGTAGGGGCGGGAACCACAGATACGCAGTATTTT. Protein product: CASSLVGAGTTDTQYF.

This clone was counted once. The genes are TRBV3-1 (or the pseudogene TRBV3-2) and TRBJ1-2; a weak D match, TRBD1 (6 bases). V lost 0 bases and J lost 5, with 10 bases in between. This CDR3 spans 14 amino acids. Per germline, CDR1 LGHDT and CDR2 YNNKEL (reference sequence). CDR3 DNA: TGTGCCAGCAGCCAAGACACAGGGAGATATGGCTACACCTTC. Its protein product is CASSQDTGRYGYTF.

This chain links TRBV9 with TRBJ1-4; tentatively, D is TRBD1 (5 bases). The CDR3 contains 14 residues. The germline CDR1 and CDR2 sequences are SGDLS and YYNGEE. Trimming removed 2 bases from V and 2 bases from J, with 7 bases in between. CDR3 protein: CASSVDTTNEKLFF. The DNA of the CDR3 is TGTGCCAGCAGCGTGGACACGACTAATGAAAAACTGTTTTTT.

This chain joins TRBV7-2 and TRBJ2-7, with 9 bases fitting TRBD1. J gave up 2 bases and V 0 bases, and 2 bases lay outside the gene matches. This CDR3 spans 15 amino acids. The germline CDR1 and CDR2 sequences are SGHTA and FQGNSA. The chain's CDR3 is CASSLATGGPYEQYF. CDR3 coding DNA: TGTGCCAGCAGCTTAGCGACAGGGGGTCCCTACGAGCAGTACTTC.

The chain couples TRBV3-1 (or the pseudogene TRBV3-2) to TRBJ2-5, with 8 nucleotides matching TRBD2. Looked up from germline, CDR1 is LGHDT and CDR2 is YNNKEL (reference sequence). The CDR3 runs 16 residues. J gave up 5 bases and V 1 base, and 9 bases lay outside the gene matches. The CDR3 region is CASSQVPGLGSETQYF. Here the CDR3 DNA reads TGTGCCAGCAGCCAAGTGCCGGGACTAGGGTCGGAGACCCAGTACTTC.

The rearrangement joins TRBV11-2 to TRBJ2-3; 10 bases map to TRBD1. The CDR3 sequence is 18 residues long. After removal of 5 bases from V and 2 bases from J, the junction contained 13 bases not matched to a gene. Germline V CDR1 and CDR2: SGHAT, FQNNGV. In nucleotides, the CDR3 is TGTGCCAGCAGCGGTAGATCACCGGGACAGGGGTTCACAGATACGCAGTATTTT. It translates to CASSGRSPGQGFTDTQYF.

The CDR3 here is CASSLPSLPYNEQFF. The CDR3 DNA sequence: TGTGCCAGCAGCTTGCCTAGTCTCCCCTACAATGAGCAGTTCTTC. J is TRBJ2-1 and V is TRBV13, with D unclear. Trimming took 3 bases from V and 2 from J, leaving 11 bases between them. The CDR3 extends over 15 amino acids. The germline gives CDR1 PRHDT, CDR2 FYEKMQ (reference sequence).

The chain couples TRBV4-1 to TRBJ2-7, with TRBD2 matching 12 bases. Looked up from germline, CDR1 is MGHRA and CDR2 is YSYEKL. CDR3 size: 17 residues. The J segment lost 4 bases and the V segment lost 0 bases, leaving 7 bases of the junction unmatched. The DNA of the CDR3 is TGCGCCAGCAGCCAAGACAGCGCTAGCGGGAGGGGTTACGAGCAGTACTTC. It encodes CASSQDSASGRGYEQYF.

In this sample, this clone turned up once. The chain is built from TRBV10-1 and TRBJ2-1, with D possibly TRBD2 on 5 matching bases. The CDR3 has 10 residues. Per germline, CDR1 WNHNN and CDR2 SYGVQD (reference sequence). V lost 4 bases and J 15 bases, leaving 10 bases between the germline ends. The CDR3 coding sequence is TGCGCCAGCAGTGCTCGGAGGTCGTTCTTC. Translated: CASSARRSFF.

J is TRBJ1-1 and V is TRBV5-4; 8 nucleotides line up with TRBD1. CDR1 and CDR2 (germline): SGHNT, YYREEE (reference sequence). This CDR3 contains 14 residues. The V gene end was trimmed by 3 bases and the J gene end by 3 bases; junction bases not matched to a gene: 4. CDR3 region: CASSSTGADTEAFF. In DNA, the CDR3 is TGTGCCAGCAGCTCGACAGGGGCCGACACTGAAGCTTTCTTT.